This T cell receptor beta chain was sequenced during a study of T cell clones after liver transplantation. Clones were sequenced by immunoSEQ multiplex PCR, and TCRdb holds only the in-frame ones, with some missing. The repertoire includes around 21,000 clones, approximately 93% of them detected once, and approximately 25% sits in the top ten. On this clone itself: The antigen is not known.

The study's findings and limits: Rather than being deleted, graft donor-reactive T cells may have moved into the graft. A larger donor-reactive than third-party decline suggested partial antigen-specific deletion.

The TCR originated in a human patient who received a liver transplant. Some T cells may be provided by the graft donor. Source: CD8+ T cells from blood, taken roughly 25 months after liver transplant.

CDR3 sequence reads: CASSAGLGEYNEQFF. The CDR3 DNA is TGTGCCAGCAGCGCCGGACTAGGCGAATACAATGAGCAGTTCTTC. The rearrangement links TRBV9 to TRBJ2-1; TRBD2 aligns across 7 bases. V lost 3 bases and J lost 4; bases outside the gene matches: 7. The germline gives CDR1 SGDLS, CDR2 YYNGEE. This CDR3 is built from 15 residues.